This entry lists 5 T cell receptor beta chains sequenced from one sample in a study of blood T cell repertoires in COVID-19. Sequenced by immunoSEQ multiplex PCR; TCRdb stores in-frame clones only, minus some. The sample records about 120,000 clones, 80% to 90% being singletons. The specimen was peripheral blood. The receptors come from a human donor with acute or convalescent COVID-19. The donor label of this sample is uncertain.

V is TRBV3-1 (or the pseudogene TRBV3-2) and J is TRBJ2-2; a weak D match, TRBD1 (8 bases). There are 16 residues in the CDR3. The germline V gene has CDR1 LGHDT and CDR2 YNNKEL (reference sequence). V was cut by 3 bases and J by 3 bases, with 14 bases left in between. CDR3 nucleotide sequence: TGTGCCAGCAGCCAGGGAACAGGGGGGGACACCGGGGAGCTGTTTTTT. Its protein is CASSQGTGGDTGELFF.

The chain joins TRBV7-2 to TRBJ1-1; D unclear. V lost 1 base, J lost 0 bases, and 12 bases lay in between. CDR1 and CDR2 from the germline V gene are SGHTA and FQGNSA. The CDR3 totals 16 residues. In DNA form, the CDR3 reads TGTGCCAGCAGCTTAGGCGACACGATAATGAACACTGAAGCTTTCTTT. It codes for CASSLGDTIMNTEAFF. Together with reference TRBV7-2 and TRBJ1-1, the CDR3 gives the full variable domain: GAGVSQSPSNKVTEKGKDVELRCDPISGHTALYWYRQSLGQGLEFLIYFQGNSAPDKSGLPSDRFSAERTGGSVSTLTIQRTQQEDSAVYLCASSLGDTIMNTEAFFGQGTRLTVV.

This clone was found once. This sequence joins TRBV11-2 and TRBJ2-7; TRBD1 agrees at 10 bases. Germline loops: CDR1 SGHAT, CDR2 FQNNGV. This CDR3 is 15 amino acids long. V shed 5 bases, J shed 3 bases, and the junction held 7 bases outside the gene matches. The CDR3 loop reads CASSTPGQGFYEQYF. CDR3 bases: TGTGCCAGCAGCACCCCGGGACAGGGGTTCTACGAGCAGTACTTC.

This clone was found once. The J gene is TRBJ1-2, the V gene TRBV24-1, with 9 bases identical to TRBD1. The CDR3 loop spans 16 amino acids. From germline, CDR1 is KGHDR and CDR2 SFDVKD. With V trimmed by 3 bases and J by 7 bases, 11 bases remained unmatched. The CDR3 DNA is TGTGCCACCAGTGATGGAGCCGGGACAGGGCCGTCTGGCTACACCTTC. Encoded protein: CATSDGAGTGPSGYTF.

The chain links TRBV5-1 to TRBJ1-5; no firm D call. This CDR3 has 15 amino acids. V dropped 3 bases and J dropped 4 bases, with 14 bases sitting between them. Germline CDR1 and CDR2: SGHRS and YFSETQ. The CDR3 DNA sequence: TGCGCCAGCAGCTCCAACCCAGGTATTAATCAGCCCCAGCATTTT. Amino acids: CASSSNPGINQPQHF.